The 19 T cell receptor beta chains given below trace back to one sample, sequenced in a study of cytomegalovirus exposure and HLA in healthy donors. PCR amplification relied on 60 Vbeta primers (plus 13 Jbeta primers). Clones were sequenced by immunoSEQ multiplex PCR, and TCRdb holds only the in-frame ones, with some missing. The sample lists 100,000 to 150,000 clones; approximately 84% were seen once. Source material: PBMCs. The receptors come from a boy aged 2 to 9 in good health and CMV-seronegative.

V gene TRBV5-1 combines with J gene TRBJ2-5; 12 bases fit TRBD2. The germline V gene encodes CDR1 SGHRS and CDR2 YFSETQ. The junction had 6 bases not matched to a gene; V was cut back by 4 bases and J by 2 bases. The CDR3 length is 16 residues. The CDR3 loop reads CASSEGLAGTQETQYF. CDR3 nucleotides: TGCGCCAGCAGCGAAGGACTAGCGGGAACGCAAGAGACCCAGTACTTC.

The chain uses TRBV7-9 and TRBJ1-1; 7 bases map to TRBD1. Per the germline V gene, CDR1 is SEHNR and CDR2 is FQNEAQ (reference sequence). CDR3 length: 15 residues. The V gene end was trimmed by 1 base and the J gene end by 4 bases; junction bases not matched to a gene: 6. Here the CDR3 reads CASSLGPAGGTEAFF. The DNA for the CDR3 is TGTGCCAGCAGCTTAGGGCCGGCAGGGGGCACTGAAGCTTTCTTT.

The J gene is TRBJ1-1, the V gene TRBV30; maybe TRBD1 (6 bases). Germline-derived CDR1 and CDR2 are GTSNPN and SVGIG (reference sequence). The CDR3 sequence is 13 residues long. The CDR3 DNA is TGTGTCTCAGGGGTCCGGCGGGACACTGAAGCTTTCTTT. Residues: CVSGVRRDTEAFF.

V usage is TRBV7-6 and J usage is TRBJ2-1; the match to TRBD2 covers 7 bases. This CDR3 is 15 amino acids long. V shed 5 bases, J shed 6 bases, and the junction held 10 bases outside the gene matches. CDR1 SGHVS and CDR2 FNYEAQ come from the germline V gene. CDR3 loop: CASSHSRGRANEQFF. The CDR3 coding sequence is TGTGCCAGCAGCCATAGTCGGGGGAGGGCCAATGAGCAGTTCTTC.

The DNA of the CDR3 is TGTGCCAGCAGTGAAAGGCGGGCCAACTATGGCTACACCTTC. This translates into CASSERRANYGYTF. J is TRBJ1-2 and V is TRBV2, with D unresolved. CDR1 and CDR2 from the germline V gene are SNHLY and FYNNEI. The CDR3 extends over 14 amino acids. V dropped 2 bases and J dropped 2 bases, with 9 bases sitting between them. Complete variable domain (other parts from reference TRBV2 and TRBJ1-2): EPEVTQTPSHQVTQMGQEVILRCVPISNHLYFYWYRQILGQKVEFLVSFYNNEISEKSEIFDDQFSVERPDGSNFTLKIRSTKLEDSAMYFCASSERRANYGYTFGSGTRLTVV.

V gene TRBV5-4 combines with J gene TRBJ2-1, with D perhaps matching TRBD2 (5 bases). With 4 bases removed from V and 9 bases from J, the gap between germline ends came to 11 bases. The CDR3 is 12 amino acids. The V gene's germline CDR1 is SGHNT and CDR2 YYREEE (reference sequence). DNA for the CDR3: TGTGCCAGCAGCCCTGACTATGGTGAGCAGTTCTTC. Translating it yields CASSPDYGEQFF.

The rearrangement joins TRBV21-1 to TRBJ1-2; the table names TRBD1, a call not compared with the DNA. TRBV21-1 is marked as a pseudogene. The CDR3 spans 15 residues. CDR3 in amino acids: CASIFSRGLVYGYTF. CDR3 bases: TGTGCCAGCATCTTCAGCAGGGGGCTCGTCTATGGCTACACCTTC.

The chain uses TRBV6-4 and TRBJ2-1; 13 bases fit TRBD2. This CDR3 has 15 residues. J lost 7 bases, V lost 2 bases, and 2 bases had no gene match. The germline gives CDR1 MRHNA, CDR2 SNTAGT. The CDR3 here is CASSDGTSGVNEQFF. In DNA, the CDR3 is TGTGCCAGCAGTGACGGGACTAGCGGGGTGAATGAGCAGTTCTTC.

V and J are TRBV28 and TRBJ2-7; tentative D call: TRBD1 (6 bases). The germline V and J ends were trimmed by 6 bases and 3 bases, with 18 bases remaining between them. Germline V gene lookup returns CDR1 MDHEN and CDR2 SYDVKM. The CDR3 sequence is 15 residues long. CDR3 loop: CASRFEGGQIYEQYF. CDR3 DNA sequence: TGTGCCAGCAGATTCGAAGGAGGACAGATCTACGAGCAGTACTTC.

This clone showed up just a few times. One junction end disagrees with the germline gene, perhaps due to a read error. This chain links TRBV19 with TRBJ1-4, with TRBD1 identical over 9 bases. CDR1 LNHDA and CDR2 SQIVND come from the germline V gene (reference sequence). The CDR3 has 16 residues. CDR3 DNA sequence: TGTGCGAGTAGTTTCCACCCGGACAGGGGAAACGAAAAACTGTTTTTT. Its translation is CASSFHPDRGNEKLFF. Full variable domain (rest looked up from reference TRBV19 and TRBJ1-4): DGGITQSPKYLFRKEGQNVTLSCEQNLNHDAMYWYRQDPGQGLRLIYYSQIVNDFQKGDIAEGYSVSREKKESFPLTVTSAQKNPTAFYLCASSFHPDRGNEKLFFGSGTQLSVL.

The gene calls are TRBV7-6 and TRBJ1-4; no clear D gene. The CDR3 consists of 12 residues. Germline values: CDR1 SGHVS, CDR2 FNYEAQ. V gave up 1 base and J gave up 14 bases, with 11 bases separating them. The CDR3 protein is CASSLVLRPLFF. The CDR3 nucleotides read TGTGCCAGCAGCTTAGTACTGCGCCCGCTGTTTTTT.

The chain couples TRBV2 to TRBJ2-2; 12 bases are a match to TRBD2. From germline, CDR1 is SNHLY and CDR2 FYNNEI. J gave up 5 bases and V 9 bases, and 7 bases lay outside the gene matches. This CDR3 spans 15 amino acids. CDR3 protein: CASGGLAGGTGELFF. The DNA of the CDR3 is TGTGCCAGTGGGGGACTAGCGGGTGGGACCGGGGAGCTGTTTTTT.

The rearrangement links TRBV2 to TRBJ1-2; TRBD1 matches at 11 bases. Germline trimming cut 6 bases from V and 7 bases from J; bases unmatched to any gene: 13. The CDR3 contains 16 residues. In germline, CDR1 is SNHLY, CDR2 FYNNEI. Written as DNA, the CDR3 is TGTGCCAGCAGCCAACCTCTGGACAGGGGGCGACGTGGCTACACCTTC. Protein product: CASSQPLDRGRRGYTF.

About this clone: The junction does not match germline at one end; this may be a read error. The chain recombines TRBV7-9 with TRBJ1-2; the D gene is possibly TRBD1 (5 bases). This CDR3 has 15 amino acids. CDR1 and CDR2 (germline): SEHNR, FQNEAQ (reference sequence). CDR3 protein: CSSSQIRGSNYGYTF. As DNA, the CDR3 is TGTTCCAGCAGCCAAATTAGGGGCTCTAACTATGGCTACACCTTC.

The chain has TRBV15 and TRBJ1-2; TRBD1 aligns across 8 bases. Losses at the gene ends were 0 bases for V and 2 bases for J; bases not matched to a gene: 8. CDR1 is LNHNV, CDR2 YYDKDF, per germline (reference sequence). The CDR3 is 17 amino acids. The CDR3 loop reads CATSREAQGARNYGYTF. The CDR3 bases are TGTGCCACCAGCAGAGAGGCGCAGGGGGCGCGGAACTATGGCTACACCTTC.

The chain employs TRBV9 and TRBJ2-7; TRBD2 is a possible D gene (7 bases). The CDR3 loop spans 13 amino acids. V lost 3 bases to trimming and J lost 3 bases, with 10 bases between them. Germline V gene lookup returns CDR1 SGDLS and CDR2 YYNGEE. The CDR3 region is CASSGGGSYEQYF. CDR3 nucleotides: TGTGCCAGCAGCGGGGGGGGCAGCTACGAGCAGTACTTC.

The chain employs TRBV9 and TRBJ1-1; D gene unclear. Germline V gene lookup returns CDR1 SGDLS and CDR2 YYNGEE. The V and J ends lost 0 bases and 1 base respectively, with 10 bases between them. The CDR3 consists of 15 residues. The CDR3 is CASSVDSRRNTEAFF. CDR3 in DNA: TGTGCCAGCAGCGTAGATAGTCGGAGGAACACTGAAGCTTTCTTT.

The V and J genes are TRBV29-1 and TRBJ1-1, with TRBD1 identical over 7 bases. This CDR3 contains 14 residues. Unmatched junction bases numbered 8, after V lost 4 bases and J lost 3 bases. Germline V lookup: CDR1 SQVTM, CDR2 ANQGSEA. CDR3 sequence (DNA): TGCAGCGTTGTGGTAGGGCAGGGGGACACTGAAGCTTTCTTT. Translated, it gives CSVVVGQGDTEAFF.

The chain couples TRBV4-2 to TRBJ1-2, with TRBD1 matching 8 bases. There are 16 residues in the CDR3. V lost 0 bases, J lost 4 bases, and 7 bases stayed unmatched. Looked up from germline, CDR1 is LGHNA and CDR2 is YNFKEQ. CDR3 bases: TGTGCCAGCAGCCAAGATGCGGGACAGGCGTCCTATGGCTACACCTTC. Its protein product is CASSQDAGQASYGYTF.